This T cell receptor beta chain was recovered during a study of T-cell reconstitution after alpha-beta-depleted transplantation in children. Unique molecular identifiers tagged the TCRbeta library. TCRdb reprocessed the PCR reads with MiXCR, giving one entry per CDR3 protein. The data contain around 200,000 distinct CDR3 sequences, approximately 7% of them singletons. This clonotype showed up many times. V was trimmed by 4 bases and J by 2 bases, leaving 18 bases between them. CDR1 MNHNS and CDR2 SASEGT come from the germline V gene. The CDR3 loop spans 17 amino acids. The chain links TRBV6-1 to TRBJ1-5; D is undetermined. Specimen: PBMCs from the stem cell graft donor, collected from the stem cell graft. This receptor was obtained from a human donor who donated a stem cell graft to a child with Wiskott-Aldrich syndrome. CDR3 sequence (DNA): TGTGCCAGCAGTGCACGGAGTTCGCCAAGGGGCAATCAGCCCCAGCATTTT. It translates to CASSARSSPRGNQPQHF.